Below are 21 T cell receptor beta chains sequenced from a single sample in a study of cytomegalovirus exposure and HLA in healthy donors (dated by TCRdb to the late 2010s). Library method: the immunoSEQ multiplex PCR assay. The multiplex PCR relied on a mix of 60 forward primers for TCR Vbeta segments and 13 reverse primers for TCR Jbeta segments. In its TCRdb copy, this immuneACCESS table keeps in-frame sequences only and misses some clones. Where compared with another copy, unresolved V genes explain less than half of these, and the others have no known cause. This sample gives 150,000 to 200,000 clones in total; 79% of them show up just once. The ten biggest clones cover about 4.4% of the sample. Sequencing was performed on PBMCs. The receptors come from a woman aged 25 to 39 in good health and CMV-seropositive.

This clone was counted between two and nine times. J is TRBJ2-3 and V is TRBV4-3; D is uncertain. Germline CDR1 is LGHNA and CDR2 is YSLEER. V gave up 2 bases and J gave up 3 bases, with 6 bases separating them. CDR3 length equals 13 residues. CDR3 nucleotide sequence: TGCGCCAGCAGCCAACGGTTGACAGATACGCAGTATTTT. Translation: CASSQRLTDTQYF.

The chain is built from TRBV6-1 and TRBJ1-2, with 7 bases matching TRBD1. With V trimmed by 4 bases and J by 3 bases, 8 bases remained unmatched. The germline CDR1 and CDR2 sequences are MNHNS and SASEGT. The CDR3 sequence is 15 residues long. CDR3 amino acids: CASSVAWTGDYGYTF. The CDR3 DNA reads TGTGCCAGCAGTGTCGCGTGGACAGGTGACTATGGCTACACCTTC.

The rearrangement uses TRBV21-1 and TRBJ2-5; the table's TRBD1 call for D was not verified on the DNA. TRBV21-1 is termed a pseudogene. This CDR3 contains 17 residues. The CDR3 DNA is TGTGCCAGCAGCAAAGTTTTTTGGGGACAGGGACAAGAGACCCAGTACTTC. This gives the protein CASSKVFWGQGQETQYF.

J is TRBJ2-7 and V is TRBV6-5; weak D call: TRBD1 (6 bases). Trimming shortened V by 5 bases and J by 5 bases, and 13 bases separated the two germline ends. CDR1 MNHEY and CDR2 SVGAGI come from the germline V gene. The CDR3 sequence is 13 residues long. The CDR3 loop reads CASSRGRGHEQYF. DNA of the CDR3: TGTGCCAGCAGTCGTGGCAGGGGACACGAGCAGTACTTC.

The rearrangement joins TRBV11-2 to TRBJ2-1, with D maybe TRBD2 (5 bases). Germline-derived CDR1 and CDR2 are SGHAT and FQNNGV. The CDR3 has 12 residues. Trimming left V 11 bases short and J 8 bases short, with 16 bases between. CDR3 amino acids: CASNRAGHEQFF. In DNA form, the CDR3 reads TGTGCCTCCAACCGGGCGGGTCATGAGCAGTTCTTC. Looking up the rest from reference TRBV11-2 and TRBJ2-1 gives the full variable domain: EAGVAQSPRYKIIEKRQSVAFWCNPISGHATLYWYQQILGQGPKLLIQFQNNGVVDDSQLPKDRFSAERLKGVDSTLKIQPAKLEDSAVYLCASNRAGHEQFFGPGTRLTVL.

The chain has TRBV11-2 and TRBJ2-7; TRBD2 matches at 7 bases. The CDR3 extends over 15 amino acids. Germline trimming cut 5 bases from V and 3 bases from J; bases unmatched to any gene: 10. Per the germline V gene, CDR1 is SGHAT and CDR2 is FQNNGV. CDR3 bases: TGTGCCAGCAGCGGGAGCGGGGAATCGAACTACGAGCAGTACTTC. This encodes CASSGSGESNYEQYF. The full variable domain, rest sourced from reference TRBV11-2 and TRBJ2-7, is EAGVAQSPRYKIIEKRQSVAFWCNPISGHATLYWYQQILGQGPKLLIQFQNNGVVDDSQLPKDRFSAERLKGVDSTLKIQPAKLEDSAVYLCASSGSGESNYEQYFGPGTRLTVT.

This chain's CDR3 is CASSVDGEITGELFF. CDR3 DNA sequence: TGTGCCAGCAGCGTAGACGGGGAAATCACCGGGGAGCTGTTTTTT. V is TRBV9 and J is TRBJ2-2; TRBD2 might be the D (5 bases). V lost 0 bases to trimming and J lost 4 bases, with 10 bases between them. This CDR3 is built from 15 residues. Germline V gene lookup returns CDR1 SGDLS and CDR2 YYNGEE.

The CDR3 nucleotides read TGTGCCAGCAGTTCCAGGGGGAAAGCTTTCTTT. This translates into CASSSRGKAFF. The rearrangement links TRBV27 to TRBJ1-1; 7 nucleotides agree with TRBD1. The CDR3 contains 11 residues. Trimming took 4 bases from V and 9 from J; bases not matched to a gene: 2. Germline V gives CDR1 MNHEY, CDR2 SMNVEV (reference sequence).

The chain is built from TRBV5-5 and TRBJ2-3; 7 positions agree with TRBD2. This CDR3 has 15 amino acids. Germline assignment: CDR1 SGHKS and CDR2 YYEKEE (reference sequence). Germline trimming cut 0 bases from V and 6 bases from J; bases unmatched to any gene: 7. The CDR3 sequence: CASSLEGWGGDTQYF. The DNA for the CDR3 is TGTGCCAGCAGCTTGGAAGGCTGGGGGGGGGATACGCAGTATTTT.

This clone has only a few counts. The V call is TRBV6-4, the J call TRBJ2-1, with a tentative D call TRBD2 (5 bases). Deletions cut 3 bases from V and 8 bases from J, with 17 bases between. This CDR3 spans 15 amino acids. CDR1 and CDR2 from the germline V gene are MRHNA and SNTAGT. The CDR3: CASSEWGAKADEQFF. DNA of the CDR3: TGTGCCAGCAGTGAGTGGGGAGCGAAGGCCGATGAGCAGTTCTTC.

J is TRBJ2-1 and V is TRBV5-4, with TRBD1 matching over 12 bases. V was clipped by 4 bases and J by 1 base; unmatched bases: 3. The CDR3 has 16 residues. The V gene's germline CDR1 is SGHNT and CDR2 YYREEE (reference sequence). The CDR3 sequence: CASSPGQGASYNEQFF. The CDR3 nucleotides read TGTGCCAGCAGCCCGGGACAGGGGGCTTCCTACAATGAGCAGTTCTTC.

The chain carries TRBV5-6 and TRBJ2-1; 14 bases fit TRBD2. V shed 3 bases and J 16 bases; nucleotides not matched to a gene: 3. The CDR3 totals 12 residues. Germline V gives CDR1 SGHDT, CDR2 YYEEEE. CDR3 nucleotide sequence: TGTGCCAGCAGCTGGACTAGCGGGGGGCCCTTCTTC. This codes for CASSWTSGGPFF.

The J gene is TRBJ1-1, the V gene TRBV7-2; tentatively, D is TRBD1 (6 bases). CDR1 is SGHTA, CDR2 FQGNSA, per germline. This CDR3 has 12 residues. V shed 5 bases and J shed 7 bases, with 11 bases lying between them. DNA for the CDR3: TGTGCCAGCAGCAGCGACAGGATTGAAGCTTTCTTT. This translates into CASSSDRIEAFF.

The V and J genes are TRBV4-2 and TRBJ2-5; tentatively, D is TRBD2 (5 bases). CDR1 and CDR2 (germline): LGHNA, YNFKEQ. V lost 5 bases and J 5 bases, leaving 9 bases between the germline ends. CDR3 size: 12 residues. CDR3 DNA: TGTGCCAGCAGCAGCACGGGGGAGACCCAGTACTTC. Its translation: CASSSTGETQYF.

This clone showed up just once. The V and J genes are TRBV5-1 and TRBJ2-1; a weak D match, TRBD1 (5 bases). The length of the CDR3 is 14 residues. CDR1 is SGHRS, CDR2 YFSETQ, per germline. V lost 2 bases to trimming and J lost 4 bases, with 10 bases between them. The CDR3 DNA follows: TGCGCCAGCAGCTTACGTCCAGGGTACAATGAGCAGTTCTTC. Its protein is CASSLRPGYNEQFF.

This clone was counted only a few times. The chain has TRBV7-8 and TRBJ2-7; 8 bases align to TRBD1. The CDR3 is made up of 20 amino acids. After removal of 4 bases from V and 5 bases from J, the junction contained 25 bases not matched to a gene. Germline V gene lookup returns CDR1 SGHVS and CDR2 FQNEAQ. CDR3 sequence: CASSSSGTGILKPLYHEQYF. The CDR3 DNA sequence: TGTGCCAGCAGCTCGTCCGGGACAGGCATCTTAAAACCTCTCTACCACGAGCAGTACTTC. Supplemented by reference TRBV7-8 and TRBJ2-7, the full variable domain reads GAGVSQSPRYKVAKRGQDVALRCDPISGHVSLFWYQQALGQGPEFLTYFQNEAQLDKSGLPSDRFFAERPEGSVSTLKIQRTQQEDSAVYLCASSSSGTGILKPLYHEQYFGPGTRLTVT.

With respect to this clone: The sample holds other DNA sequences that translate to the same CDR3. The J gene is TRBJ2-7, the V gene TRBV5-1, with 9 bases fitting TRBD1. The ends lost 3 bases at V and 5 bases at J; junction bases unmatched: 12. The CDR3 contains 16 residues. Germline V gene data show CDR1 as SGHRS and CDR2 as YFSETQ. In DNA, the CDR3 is TGCGCCAGCAGCTCAACACCCGGGACAGGGAAGGACGAGCAGTACTTC. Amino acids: CASSSTPGTGKDEQYF. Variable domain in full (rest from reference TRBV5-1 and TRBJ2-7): KAGVTQTPRYLIKTRGQQVTLSCSPISGHRSVSWYQQTPGQGLQFLFEYFSETQRNKGNFPGRFSGRQFSNSRSEMNVSTLELGDSALYLCASSSTPGTGKDEQYFGPGTRLTVT.

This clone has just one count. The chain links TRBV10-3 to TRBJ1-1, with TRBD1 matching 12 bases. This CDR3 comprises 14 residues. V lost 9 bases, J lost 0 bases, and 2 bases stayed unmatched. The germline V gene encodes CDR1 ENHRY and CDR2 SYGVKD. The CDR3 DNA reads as TGTGCCATAGGGACAGGGGGCTTGAACACTGAAGCTTTCTTT. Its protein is CAIGTGGLNTEAFF.

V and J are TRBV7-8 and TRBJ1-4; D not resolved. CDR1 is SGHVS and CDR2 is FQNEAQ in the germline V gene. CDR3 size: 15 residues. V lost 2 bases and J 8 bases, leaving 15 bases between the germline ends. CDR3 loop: CASSLYSRPREKLFF. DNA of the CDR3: TGTGCCAGCAGCTTATATTCGAGACCGAGGGAAAAACTGTTTTTT.

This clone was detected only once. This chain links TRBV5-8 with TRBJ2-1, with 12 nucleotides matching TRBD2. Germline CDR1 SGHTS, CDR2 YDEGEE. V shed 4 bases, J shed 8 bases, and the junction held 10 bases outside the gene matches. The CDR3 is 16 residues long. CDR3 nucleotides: TGTGCCAGCAGCCTGGTTCCTAGCGGGAGGGCCCATGAGCAGTTCTTC. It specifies CASSLVPSGRAHEQFF.

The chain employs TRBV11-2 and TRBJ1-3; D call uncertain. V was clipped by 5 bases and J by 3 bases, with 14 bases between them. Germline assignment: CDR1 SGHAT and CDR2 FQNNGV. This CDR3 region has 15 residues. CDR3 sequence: CASSNPTRVGNTIYF. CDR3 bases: TGTGCCAGCAGCAATCCGACGAGGGTTGGAAACACCATATATTTT.